Shown below are 14 T cell receptor beta chains from a single sample sequenced in a study of T cells in Graves' hyperthyroidism and ophthalmopathy. Authors of the study amplified TCR beta CDR3 regions from RNA transcripts. The study used the HTBI primer set for a first-round RT-PCR of the TCR CDR3. TCRdb reanalysed the multiplex PCR reads using MiXCR and keeps one entry per CDR3 protein. The table lists hundreds of thousands of distinct CDR3 sequences, roughly 14% of them singletons. The material sequenced was blood. The receptors shown here come from a woman younger than 30 with Graves' hyperthyroidism that later progressed to Graves' ophthalmopathy.

The sample holds many counts of this clonotype. The chain employs TRBV28 and TRBJ2-7; no firm D call. This CDR3 has 13 residues. V gave up 2 bases and J gave up 2 bases, with 7 bases separating them. Germline values: CDR1 MDHEN, CDR2 SYDVKM. In DNA, the CDR3 is TGTGCCAGCAGTTTAAGCGAGGCCTACGAGCAGTACTTC. This encodes CASSLSEAYEQYF.

This clonotype was recorded at least ten times. J is TRBJ2-7 and V is TRBV13; 8 bases fit TRBD1. With 8 bases clipped from V and 7 bases from J, the junction kept 13 bases outside the gene matches. The CDR3 has 14 residues. Germline V gene sequence: CDR1 PRHDT, CDR2 FYEKMQ (reference sequence). The CDR3 is CASSRTGRVEEQYF. The CDR3 nucleotides read TGTGCCAGCTCCCGGACAGGGCGGGTAGAAGAGCAGTACTTC.

The chain joins TRBV5-6 to TRBJ2-7; 8 nucleotides agree with TRBD1. Trimming removed 5 bases from V and 4 bases from J; junction bases left unmatched: 8. CDR1 SGHDT and CDR2 YYEEEE come from the germline V gene. The CDR3 length is 14 residues. The CDR3 DNA reads as TGTGCCAGCAGAACAACCGGGACAGGATACGAGCAGTACTTC. Protein: CASRTTGTGYEQYF.

V gene TRBV9 combines with J gene TRBJ2-3; D is unclear. CDR3 length equals 14 residues. The germline V gene has CDR1 SGDLS and CDR2 YYNGEE. V was cut by 0 bases and J by 0 bases, with 5 bases left in between. The CDR3 DNA sequence: TGTGCCAGCAGCGTAGAGGTCAGCACAGATACGCAGTATTTT. Its protein product is CASSVEVSTDTQYF. The whole variable domain, filled in from reference TRBV9 and TRBJ2-3, reads DSGVTQTPKHLITATGQRVTLRCSPRSGDLSVYWYQQSLDQGLQFLIQYYNGEERAKGNILERFSAQQFPDLHSELNLSSLELGDSALYFCASSVEVSTDTQYFGPGTRLTVL.

This clonotype was recorded at least ten times. The chain combines TRBV20-1 with TRBJ2-3, with 7 bases matching TRBD1. V gave up 0 bases and J gave up 1 base; unmatched junction bases: 4. CDR3 size: 15 residues. Germline V CDR1 and CDR2: DFQATT, SNEGSKA (reference sequence). CDR3 nucleotides: TGCAGTGCTAGAGAGGACGGACAGGGCACAGATACGCAGTATTTT. It encodes CSAREDGQGTDTQYF.

This clonotype occurred many times. This chain uses TRBV6-1 with TRBJ2-3, with D perhaps matching TRBD2 (5 bases). This CDR3 is 15 amino acids long. The V and J ends lost 5 bases and 1 base respectively, with 13 bases between them. From germline, CDR1 is MNHNS and CDR2 SASEGT. In nucleotides, the CDR3 is TGTGCCAGCAGTTTCCCGGGGAGCGGCACAGATACGCAGTATTTT. This codes for CASSFPGSGTDTQYF.

This chain connects TRBV29-1 to TRBJ1-1, with 7 bases lining up with TRBD1. The germline gives CDR1 SQVTM, CDR2 ANQGSEA. This CDR3 has 13 residues. V lost 2 bases, J lost 6 bases, and 6 bases stayed unmatched. In nucleotides, the CDR3 is TGCAGCGTTGAAAGGCAGGGGGACCCTGAAGCTTTCTTT. This codes for CSVERQGDPEAFF. The full variable domain, in which reference TRBV29-1 and TRBJ1-1 provide the parts outside the CDR3, is SAVISQKPSRDICQRGTSLTIQCQVDSQVTMMFWYRQQPGQSLTLIATANQGSEATYESGFVIDKFPISRPNLTFSTLTVSNMSPEDSSIYLCSVERQGDPEAFFGQGTRLTVV.

The chain uses TRBV24-1 and TRBJ2-1; 10 bases line up with TRBD2. Germline trimming cut 5 bases from V and 5 bases from J; bases unmatched to any gene: 11. Per the germline V gene, CDR1 is KGHDR and CDR2 is SFDVKD. This CDR3 has 17 amino acids. The CDR3 is CATSVSRAGGPNNEQFF. For the CDR3, the DNA is TGTGCCACCAGTGTATCACGAGCGGGAGGGCCTAACAATGAGCAGTTCTTC.

Only a few counts were recorded for this clonotype. This rearrangement joins TRBV5-5 to TRBJ2-6; D is unresolved. The germline gives CDR1 SGHKS, CDR2 YYEKEE (reference sequence). This CDR3 spans 16 amino acids. The germline V and J ends were trimmed by 0 bases and 0 bases, with 7 bases remaining between them. The CDR3 region is CASSLEVYSGANVLTF. CDR3 coding DNA: TGTGCCAGCAGCTTGGAGGTTTACTCTGGGGCCAACGTCCTGACTTTC.

A note on this clonotype: An end of the junction differs from the germline gene, which may be a read error. CDR3 amino acids: CASSIEAGGNTGELVF. Written as DNA, the CDR3 is TGTGCCAGCAGTATTGAAGCGGGAGGGAACACCGGGGAGCTGGTTTTT. This chain joins TRBV6-1 and TRBJ2-2, with 10 bases that match TRBD2. The CDR3 is 16 amino acids. CDR1 is MNHNS, CDR2 SASEGT, per germline.

This clonotype was found a few times. This sequence joins TRBV19 and TRBJ2-5, with D perhaps matching TRBD1 or TRBD2 (6 bases each). Germline CDR1 reads LNHDA; CDR2 reads SQIVND (reference sequence). V dropped 5 bases and J dropped 3 bases, with 19 bases sitting between them. This CDR3 has 16 amino acids. The CDR3 DNA is TGTGCCAGTAGTCGCCTACAGGGTACGGGAGAAGAGACCCAGTACTTC. Protein product: CASSRLQGTGEETQYF.

The J gene is TRBJ1-5, the V gene TRBV24-1; 8 positions agree with TRBD1. The CDR3 runs 19 residues. V lost 0 bases and J lost 0; bases outside the gene matches: 9. Germline CDR1 KGHDR, CDR2 SFDVKD. The CDR3: CATSDLPLGQGYSNQPQHF. CDR3 nucleotide sequence: TGTGCCACCAGTGATTTGCCCCTAGGACAGGGCTATAGCAATCAGCCCCAGCATTTT.

This clonotype has at least ten counts. V and J are TRBV5-5 and TRBJ2-2; D is unclear. Trimming removed 6 bases from V and 2 bases from J, with 8 bases in between. This CDR3 has 13 amino acids. The germline CDR1 and CDR2 sequences are SGHKS and YYEKEE (reference sequence). The CDR3 loop reads CASTPDNTGELFF. The CDR3 nucleotides are TGTGCCAGCACCCCCGACAACACCGGGGAGCTGTTTTTT.

J is TRBJ2-3 and V is TRBV28, with no clear D. With 7 bases removed from V and 0 bases from J, the gap between germline ends came to 11 bases. This CDR3 spans 14 amino acids. Germline loops: CDR1 MDHEN, CDR2 SYDVKM. CDR3 in amino acids: CASTLGSSTDTQYF. In DNA form, the CDR3 reads TGTGCCAGCACCTTGGGATCTAGCACAGATACGCAGTATTTT.